This TCR beta chain was retrieved from a study of neurological immune-mediated disorders. Study-level findings and limits: The study found no CDR3 amino acid sequences shared by expanded clones across subjects, suggesting private repertoires in all groups.

By 5'RACE with 10-nucleotide random UMIs, the cDNA was made. One entry per CDR3 protein, called by TCRdb with MiXCR from the 5' RACE reads. The sample shows some 87,000 distinct CDR3 sequences, less than 15% of them seen only once. Between the trimmed V and J ends, which lost 0 bases and 1 base, there was a span of 10 bases. Germline V CDR1 and CDR2: SGHRS, YFSETQ. This CDR3 has 16 residues. Noted time point: longitudinal time-point 2. Unsorted libraries were generated from 2 million PBMCs. These cells had been stored in RNAlater at -80 C. Concerning this clonotype: What it recognizes is unknown. A much bigger clone sits one base away, suggesting this may be a read error.

Sequenced sample: PBMCs. The rearrangement uses TRBV5-1 and TRBJ2-2, with D perhaps matching TRBD1 (6 bases). The TCR originated in a female donor with HTLV-1-associated myelopathy (HAM/TSP). In DNA, the CDR3 is TGCGCCAGCAGCTTGGAGACACAGGGGAACACCGGGGAGCTGTTTTTT. Amino acid sequence: CASSLETQGNTGELFF. The complete variable domain, with remaining parts taken from reference TRBV5-1 and TRBJ2-2, reads KAGVTQTPRYLIKTRGQQVTLSCSPISGHRSVSWYQQTPGQGLQFLFEYFSETQRNKGNFPGRFSGRQFSNSRSEMNVSTLELGDSALYLCASSLETQGNTGELFFGEGSRLTVL.